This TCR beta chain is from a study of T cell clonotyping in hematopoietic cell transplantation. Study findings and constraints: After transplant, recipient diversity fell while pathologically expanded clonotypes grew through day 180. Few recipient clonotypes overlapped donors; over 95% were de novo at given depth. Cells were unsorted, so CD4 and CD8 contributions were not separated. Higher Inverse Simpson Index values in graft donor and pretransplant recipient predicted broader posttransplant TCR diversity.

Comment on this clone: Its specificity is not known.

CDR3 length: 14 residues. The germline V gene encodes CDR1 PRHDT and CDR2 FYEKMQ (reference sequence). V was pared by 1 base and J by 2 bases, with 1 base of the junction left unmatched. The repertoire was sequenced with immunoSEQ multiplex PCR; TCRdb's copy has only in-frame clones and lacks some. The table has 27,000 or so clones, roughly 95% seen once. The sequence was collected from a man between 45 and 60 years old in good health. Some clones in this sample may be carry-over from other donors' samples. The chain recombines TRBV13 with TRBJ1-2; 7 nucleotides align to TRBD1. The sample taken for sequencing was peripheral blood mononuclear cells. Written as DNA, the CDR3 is TGTGCCAGCAGCTTAGCCAGGGGGAACTATGGCTACACCTTC. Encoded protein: CASSLARGNYGYTF. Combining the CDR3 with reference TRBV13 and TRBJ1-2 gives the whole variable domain AAGVIQSPRHLIKEKRETATLKCYPIPRHDTVYWYQQGPGQDPQFLISFYEKMQSDKGSIPDRFSAQQFSDYHSELNMSSLELGDSALYFCASSLARGNYGYTFGSGTRLTVV.